The rows below give T cell receptor beta chains drawn from one sample of a study of blood T cells in healthy people across ages. TCRdb ran MiXCR on the 5' RACE reads and lists one entry per CDR3 protein. The sample lists about 620,000 distinct CDR3 sequences, 21% occurring once. The sequencing sample was made of blood. All receptors come from a man aged 65 to 85 in good health. CDR3s include the opening cysteine and the closing phenylalanine or tryptophan. D genes are given only for firm matches. Size tells how often a clone was seen (once, few, many) or the class of an expanded clone, and some rows leave it out.

d_call,j_call,v_call,clone_size,cdr3_nt,cdr3_aa
TRBD1,TRBJ2-1,TRBV5-1,many,TGCGCCAGCAGCTTGGATAGGGGGCATTATAATGAGCAGTTCTTC,CASSLDRGHYNEQFF
NA,TRBJ2-5,TRBV20-1,NA,TGCAGTGCTAGCCCCACCGAGGTACAAGAGACCCAGTACTTC,CSASPTEVQETQYF
NA,TRBJ2-1,TRBV28,few,TGTGCCAGCAGTTTTACAGGACGAAATGAGCAGTTCTTC,CASSFTGRNEQFF
NA,TRBJ2-7,TRBV20-1,NA,TGCAGTGCCACCGGACTCACCCCCGAGCAGTACTTC,CSATGLTPEQYF
NA,TRBJ1-5,TRBV12-3/TRBV12-4,NA,TGTGCCAGCAGTAAGGGGAGCAATCAGCCCCAGCATTTT,CASSKGSNQPQHF
NA,TRBJ2-3,TRBV27,few,TGTGCCAGCAGTCCACGTGGACAGTATCTCCTTACAGATACGCAGTATTTT,CASSPRGQYLLTDTQYF
NA,TRBJ2-2,TRBV20-1,NA,TGCAGTGCTAGAGGGACTAAGAACACCGGGGAGCTGTTTTTT,CSARGTKNTGELFF
TRBD1,TRBJ1-6,TRBV6-1,few,TGTGCCAGCAGACTGGACAGGGGAGGGTCACCCCTCCACTTT,CASRLDRGGSPLHF
NA,TRBJ2-5,TRBV20-1,few,TGCAGTGCTAGTTCGTGGGGGTACCAAGAGACCCAGTACTTC,CSASSWGYQETQYF
NA,TRBJ2-5,TRBV5-1,few,TGCGCCAGCAGCTTGGCGGGGCGCATAGCGACCCAAGAGACCCAGTACTTC,CASSLAGRIATQETQYF
TRBD1,TRBJ1-2,TRBV14,NA,TGTGCCAGCAGCCAAGAAGGGACAGGGCGATGGGGCTACACCTTC,CASSQEGTGRWGYTF
NA,TRBJ2-7,TRBV28,few,TGTGCCAGCAGTTTCCAGTTCAAGGGGTCCTACGAGCAGTACTTC,CASSFQFKGSYEQYF
TRBD1,TRBJ2-5,TRBV27,NA,TGTGCCAGCAGTTTAGGTACAGGGGGCCGTGGGATCCAAGAGACCCAGTACTTC,CASSLGTGGRGIQETQYF
TRBD2,TRBJ2-4,TRBV7-2,NA,TGTGCCAGCAGCCCGGGGTTAAGCGGGAGTCTCAAAAACATTCAGTACTTC,CASSPGLSGSLKNIQYF
NA,TRBJ2-1,TRBV5-1,NA,TGCGCCAGCAGCTTCGCGGACAGCTACAATGAGCAGTTCTTC,CASSFADSYNEQFF
NA,TRBJ2-3,TRBV5-1,NA,TGCGCCAGCAAAGCCGGGTTCTCTAGCACAGATACGCAGTATTTT,CASKAGFSSTDTQYF
NA,TRBJ1-4,TRBV28,NA,TGTGCCAGCAGTTACGACAGATCACGAAATGAAAAACTGTTTTTT,CASSYDRSRNEKLFF
NA,TRBJ1-2,TRBV20-1,NA,TGCAATGCTTACACAGGGAGTGACTATGGCTACACCTTC,CNAYTGSDYGYTF
NA,TRBJ2-5,TRBV20-1,NA,TGCAGTGCTCACCGGAGCCGCCAAGAGACCCAGTACTTC,CSAHRSRQETQYF
NA,TRBJ2-2,TRBV12-3/TRBV12-4,NA,TGTGCCAGCAGCCCCGACGGCTTGGGCACCGGGGAGCTGTTTTTT,CASSPDGLGTGELFF
NA,TRBJ1-1,TRBV11-2,NA,TGTGCCAGCAGCTTGTCAGGGTCGAACACTGAAGCTTTCTTT,CASSLSGSNTEAFF
NA,TRBJ2-1,TRBV10-3,few,TGTGCCATCAGTGACTCACTACCGGGGTCCTACAATGAGCAGTTCTTC,CAISDSLPGSYNEQFF
NA,TRBJ2-5,TRBV19,few,TGTGCCAGTAGTATGGCGGGCCAGCGTACGTACCAAGAGACCCAGTACTTC,CASSMAGQRTYQETQYF
NA,TRBJ1-1,TRBV7-9,NA,TGTGCCAGCAGCTTATATCAGGGCACTGAAGCTTTCTTT,CASSLYQGTEAFF
NA,TRBJ2-7,TRBV7-8,NA,TGTGCCAGCAGCTCCACGACAAGCGAGCAGTACTTC,CASSSTTSEQYF
TRBD1,TRBJ2-2,TRBV29-1,NA,TGCAGCACACGGACAGGGGTGAACACCGGGGAGCTGTTTTTT,CSTRTGVNTGELFF
NA,TRBJ2-4,TRBV6-1,NA,TGTGCCAGCTCCACAATGGGGGAGGACATTCAGTACTTC,CASSTMGEDIQYF
NA,TRBJ2-7,TRBV6-1,NA,TGTGCCAGCAGTGACGGGACAAACTCCTACGAGCAGTACTTC,CASSDGTNSYEQYF
TRBD1,TRBJ2-5,TRBV7-2,few,TGTGCCAGCAGCTTAGGGGGGACAGGGAAGGAGACCCAGTACTTC,CASSLGGTGKETQYF
NA,TRBJ2-1,TRBV18,few,TGTGCCAGCTCACCTCGACGGGCCTCCTACAATGAGCAGTTCTTC,CASSPRRASYNEQFF
TRBD1,TRBJ1-6,TRBV7-2,few,TGTGCCAGCAGCTATCCCGGGACAGTAAATTCACCCCTCCACTTT,CASSYPGTVNSPLHF
TRBD2,TRBJ2-1,TRBV20-1,NA,TGCAGTGCTAGGAAGGGACTAGCGGGCTCCTACAATGAGCAGTTCTTC,CSARKGLAGSYNEQFF
NA,TRBJ1-6,TRBV6-2/TRBV6-3,NA,TGTGCCGGCCGGCTGGAAACGGGATCTTCACCCCTCCACTTT,CAGRLETGSSPLHF
NA,TRBJ1-2,TRBV18,NA,TGTGCCAGCTCAACGATAAGGGGGGTCGACAGAAACTATGGCTACACCTTC,CASSTIRGVDRNYGYTF
NA,TRBJ2-2,TRBV4-3,NA,TGCGCCAGCAGCCAATTACAGGGCTCCACCGGGGAGCTGTTCTTT,CASSQLQGSTGELFF
TRBD1,TRBJ2-1,TRBV2,NA,TGTGCCAAGCAGGGGGCCACCAATGAGCAGTTCTTC,CAKQGATNEQFF
TRBD2,TRBJ2-1,TRBV10-3,few,TGTGCCATCAGCGCTTCCCGACTAGCGGGAGGTCACAATGAGCGGTTCTTC,CAISASRLAGGHNERFF
TRBD1,TRBJ1-2,TRBV6-5,NA,TGTGCCAGCAGAGACAGGGCCTTCTATGGCTACACCTTC,CASRDRAFYGYTF
TRBD2,TRBJ2-1,TRBV7-9,few,TGTGCCAGCAGCTCCAGTGATGGGACTAGCGGGTGGGGGGATGAGCAGTTCTTC,CASSSSDGTSGWGDEQFF
NA,TRBJ2-5,TRBV3-1,NA,TGTGCCAGCAGTTACAGGGATGAGACCCAGTACTTC,CASSYRDETQYF
TRBD1,TRBJ2-7,TRBV7-2,few,TGTGCCAGCAGCCTGAGACAGGGCAACGAGCAGTACTTC,CASSLRQGNEQYF
TRBD2,TRBJ2-4,TRBV12-3/TRBV12-4,NA,TGTGCCAGCAGTTTGGGAGGGACCTACAAAAACATTCAGTACTTC,CASSLGGTYKNIQYF
NA,TRBJ2-1,TRBV10-3,few,TGTGCCATCAGCGAAGGCGGGGACAATGAGCAGTTCTTC,CAISEGGDNEQFF
NA,TRBJ2-5,TRBV4-1,many,TGCGCCAGCAGCCAAGATTCCCCGCCGGGAGCGTGGGAGACCCAGTACTTC,CASSQDSPPGAWETQYF
NA,TRBJ2-2,TRBV15,few,TGTGCCACCAGCAGATATTCGGACCCCACCACCGGGGAGCTGTTTTTT,CATSRYSDPTTGELFF
NA,TRBJ1-2,TRBV6-6,NA,TGTGCCAGCAGTCCACAGGCTTATGGTGGCTACACCTTC,CASSPQAYGGYTF
NA,TRBJ1-4,TRBV20-1,NA,TGCAGTGCTAGAGACGGGGCAGCTGAAAAACTGTTTTTT,CSARDGAAEKLFF
TRBD1,TRBJ2-1,TRBV6-6,NA,TGTGCCAGCAGTCAACAGGGGGCCACCTACAATGAGCAGTTCTTC,CASSQQGATYNEQFF
NA,TRBJ1-5,TRBV9,few,TGTGCCAGCAGCGGGGGGGGCCGCGGTCAGCCCCAGCATTTT,CASSGGGRGQPQHF
NA,TRBJ2-5,TRBV19,NA,TGTGCCAGTATGGATTCTGCGGAGACCCAGTACTTC,CASMDSAETQYF
NA,TRBJ2-6,TRBV20-1,NA,TGCAGTGCTAGACCTTGGGACTCTGGGGCCAACGTCCTGACTTTC,CSARPWDSGANVLTF
TRBD2,TRBJ2-5,TRBV5-1,few,TGCGCCAACAGCGGACGGGACTACCTACAAGAGACCCAGTACTTC,CANSGRDYLQETQYF
NA,TRBJ2-1,TRBV15,NA,TGTGCCACCAGCAGAGATGTCTACAATGAGCAGTTCTTC,CATSRDVYNEQFF
NA,TRBJ2-1,TRBV11-2,NA,TGTGCCAGCAGCCCAAGTGGGAGTGAGCAGTTCTTC,CASSPSGSEQFF
NA,TRBJ2-5,TRBV20-1,many,TGCAGTGCTAGAGGAGGGAAGGATCGTAAAGAGACCCAGTACTTC,CSARGGKDRKETQYF
TRBD2,TRBJ2-5,TRBV20-1,NA,TGCAGTGCTAGAGGTCTAGCGGGAGGCCAGACCCAGTACTTC,CSARGLAGGQTQYF
NA,TRBJ2-5,TRBV7-6,NA,TGTGCCAGCAGCTTAGTCCGAGGAAGCCAAGAGACCCAGTACTTC,CASSLVRGSQETQYF
NA,TRBJ2-1,TRBV12-3/TRBV12-4,NA,TGTGCCAGCAGTTTAAACCAGGGTAATGAGCAGTTCTTC,CASSLNQGNEQFF
NA,TRBJ2-3,TRBV28,few,TGTGCCAGCAGTTTGCCTGGTCAGGGGAGGAAAGCCACAGATACGCAGTATTTT,CASSLPGQGRKATDTQYF
NA,TRBJ1-3,TRBV18,few,TGTGCCAGCTCCCCTTTCTCCGGGGACAAGCTCTCTGGAAACACCATATATTTT,CASSPFSGDKLSGNTIYF